The T cell receptor beta chain described here comes from a study of cytomegalovirus exposure and HLA in healthy donors. Whole-study findings and limits: CMV serostatus was the sole immune exposure information available. Through in vitro validation, a few CMV-associated chains were shown to be specific for CMV antigens. Cytomegalovirus association was assigned to about 150 TCR beta chains.

The PCR had 60 Vbeta and 13 Jbeta primers. TCRdb keeps only in-frame clones here, not all; method: immunoSEQ multiplex PCR. This table has 140,000 to 150,000 clones, approximately 80% appearing once. For this clone: Its antigen is unidentified.

Material: PBMCs. The TCR originated in a woman aged 40-49 years in good health and CMV-seropositive.

Here the CDR3 DNA reads TGTGCCAGCAGCTTAGTTAACCCCCCGGACGAGCAGTACTTC. Protein sequence: CASSLVNPPDEQYF. The chain recombines TRBV7-2 with TRBJ2-7; D is ambiguous. The germline V gene encodes CDR1 SGHTA and CDR2 FQGNSA. The CDR3 totals 14 residues. The germline V and J ends were trimmed by 1 base and 5 bases, with 12 bases remaining between them. Based on the CDR3 plus reference TRBV7-2 and TRBJ2-7, the full variable domain is GAGVSQSPSNKVTEKGKDVELRCDPISGHTALYWYRQSLGQGLEFLIYFQGNSAPDKSGLPSDRFSAERTGGSVSTLTIQRTQQEDSAVYLCASSLVNPPDEQYFGPGTRLTVT.